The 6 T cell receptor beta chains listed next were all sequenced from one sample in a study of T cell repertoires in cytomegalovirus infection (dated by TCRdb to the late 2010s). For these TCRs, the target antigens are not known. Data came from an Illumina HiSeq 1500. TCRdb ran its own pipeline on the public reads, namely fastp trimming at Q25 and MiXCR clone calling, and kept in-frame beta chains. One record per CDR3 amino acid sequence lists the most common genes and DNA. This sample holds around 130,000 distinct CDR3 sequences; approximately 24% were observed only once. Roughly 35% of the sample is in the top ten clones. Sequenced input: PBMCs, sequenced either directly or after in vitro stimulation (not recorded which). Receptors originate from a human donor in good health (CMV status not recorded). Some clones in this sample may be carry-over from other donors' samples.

CDR3 bases: TGTGCCAGCAGCTTAGCACTGCGGGAGTTGCATGAGCAGTTCTTC. This codes for CASSLALRELHEQFF. The chain uses TRBV11-2 and TRBJ2-1; 7 bases map to TRBD2. The CDR3 covers 15 residues. The germline V gene encodes CDR1 SGHAT and CDR2 FQNNGV. J was trimmed by 8 bases and V by 1 base; bases with no gene match: 8.

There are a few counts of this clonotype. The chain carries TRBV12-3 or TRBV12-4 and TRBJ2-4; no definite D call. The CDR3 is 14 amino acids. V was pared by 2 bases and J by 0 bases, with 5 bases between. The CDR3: CASSLSLAKNIQYF. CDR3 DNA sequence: TGTGCCAGCAGTTTATCTCTAGCCAAAAACATTCAGTACTTC.

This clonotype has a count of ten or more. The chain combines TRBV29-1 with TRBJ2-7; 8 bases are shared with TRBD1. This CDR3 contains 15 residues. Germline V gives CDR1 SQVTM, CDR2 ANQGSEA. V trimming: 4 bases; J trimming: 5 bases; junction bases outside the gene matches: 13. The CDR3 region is CSVAEDRGYKNEQYV. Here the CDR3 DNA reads TGCAGCGTTGCCGAAGACAGGGGTTACAAGAACGAGCAGTACGTC.

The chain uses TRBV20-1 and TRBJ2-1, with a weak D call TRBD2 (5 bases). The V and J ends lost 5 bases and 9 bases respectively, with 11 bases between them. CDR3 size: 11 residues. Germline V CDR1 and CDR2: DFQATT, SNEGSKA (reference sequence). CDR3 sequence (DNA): TGCAGTGCTTCTATCGGGGTTGAGCAGTTCTTC. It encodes CSASIGVEQFF.

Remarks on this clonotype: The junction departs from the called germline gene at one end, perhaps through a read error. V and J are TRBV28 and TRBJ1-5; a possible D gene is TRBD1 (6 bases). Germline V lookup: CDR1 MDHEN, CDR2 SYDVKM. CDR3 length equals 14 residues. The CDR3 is CASSPPQGRQPQHF. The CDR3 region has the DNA TGTGCCAGCAGCCCACCCCAGGGGAGGCAGCCTCAGCATTTT. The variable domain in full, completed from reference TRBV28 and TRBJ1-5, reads DVKVTQSSRYLVKRTGEKVFLECVQDMDHENMFWYRQDPGLGLRLIYFSYDVKMKEKGDIPEGYSVSREKKERFSLILESASTNQTSMYLCASSPPQGRQPQHFGDGTRLSIL.

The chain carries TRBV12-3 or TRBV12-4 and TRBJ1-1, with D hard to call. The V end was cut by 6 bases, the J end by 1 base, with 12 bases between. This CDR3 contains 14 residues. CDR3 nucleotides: TGTGCCAGCAGATTTCCACAGAAGAACACTGAAGCTTTCTTT. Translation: CASRFPQKNTEAFF.